This T cell receptor beta chain was retrieved from a study of molecular identifiers for immune sequencing clone quantification. Germline assignment: CDR1 LNHDA and CDR2 SQIVND (reference sequence). V lost 3 bases and J lost 2, with 7 bases in between. The CDR3 runs 13 residues. One entry per CDR3 protein, called by TCRdb with MiXCR from the PCR reads. The repertoire holds about 500,000 distinct CDR3 sequences, with roughly 25% as singletons. This clonotype was observed a handful of times. The target antigen is unknown. General study points: In naive cells, under 1% of molecules belonged to clones above 20 RNA copies, against over 98% in effector cells.

The sequence was collected from a human donor in good health. Some libraries in this study had Jurkat cell RNA spiked in. The rearrangement links TRBV19 to TRBJ1-2; D remains ambiguous. The sequenced material came from naive CD8+ T cells from blood, with Jurkat cell RNA spiked in. Documented subset: FACS-sorted CD8+CD4-CCR7+CD45RA+ naive T cells. CDR3 amino acids: CASSISWNYGYTF. CDR3 DNA sequence: TGTGCCAGTAGTATTTCGTGGAACTATGGCTACACCTTC.